This T cell receptor beta chain was identified during a study of glioma-infiltrating T cells. The study's findings and limits: Above-expected tissue-blood divergence occurred in all gliomas, most in low-grade ones. Tissue and blood shared very few CDR3 sequences.

The CDR3 consists of 18 residues. J gave up 7 bases and V 5 bases, and 14 bases lay outside the gene matches. Germline-derived CDR1 and CDR2 are SGHTA and FQGNSA. At least ten counts were recorded for this clonotype. The antigen is unknown. The iRepertoire nested amplicon-rescue multiplex PCR amplified TCR alpha and beta CDR3s from RNA. Tissue mRNA or PBMC total RNA, 100-400 ng, went into one-step reverse transcription and amplification. One entry per CDR3 protein, called by TCRdb with MiXCR from the multiplex PCR reads. The profile covers over 100,000 distinct CDR3 sequences, with 25% to 30% appearing a single time and roughly 37% taken by the ten largest.

Sequences were obtained from glioma tissue, nonneoplastic brain tissue, or PBMCs (not recorded which). V is TRBV7-2 and J is TRBJ2-1; 13 positions match TRBD2. The clonotype was recovered from a human donor with low-grade glioma or glioblastoma, undergoing nonglioma brain surgery, or in good health (not recorded which). The CDR3 nucleotides are TGTGCCAGCAGCGCCCGGACTAGCGGGAGTCAGGCTAGAAATGAGCAGTTCTTC. It translates to CASSARTSGSQARNEQFF. The full variable domain, completed using reference TRBV7-2 and TRBJ2-1, is GAGVSQSPSNKVTEKGKDVELRCDPISGHTALYWYRQSLGQGLEFLIYFQGNSAPDKSGLPSDRFSAERTGGSVSTLTIQRTQQEDSAVYLCASSARTSGSQARNEQFFGPGTRLTVL.